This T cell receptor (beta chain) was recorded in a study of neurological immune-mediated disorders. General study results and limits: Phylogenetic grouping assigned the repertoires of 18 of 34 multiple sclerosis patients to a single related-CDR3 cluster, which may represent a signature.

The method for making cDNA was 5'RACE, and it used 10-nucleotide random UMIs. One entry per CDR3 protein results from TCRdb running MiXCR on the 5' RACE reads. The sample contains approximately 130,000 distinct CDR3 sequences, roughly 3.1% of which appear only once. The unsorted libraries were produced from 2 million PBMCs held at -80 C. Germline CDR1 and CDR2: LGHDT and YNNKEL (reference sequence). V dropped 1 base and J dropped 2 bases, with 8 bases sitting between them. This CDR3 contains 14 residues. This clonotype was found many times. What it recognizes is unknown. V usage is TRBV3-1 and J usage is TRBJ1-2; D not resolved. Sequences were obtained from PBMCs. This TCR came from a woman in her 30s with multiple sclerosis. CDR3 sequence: CASSQGGTNYGYTF. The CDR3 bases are TGTGCCAGCAGCCAAGGAGGCACCAACTATGGCTACACCTTC.